This T cell receptor beta chain was captured by sequencing in a study of blood T cell repertoires in COVID-19 (dated by TCRdb to between 2020 and 2021). Background on the whole study: The collaborator samples originated in the United States, Italy and Spain and spanned the acute and convalescent phases of COVID-19. The prospective study material was composed of cDNA or gDNA derived from T cells, B-cell-depleted T cells, or PBMCs. The dataset comprised deeply sampled blood TCRbeta repertoires from subjects exposed to, actively infected with, or recovered from COVID-19. The repertoires were released in a freely available public database meant as a resource for research on the immune response to SARS-CoV-2. The samples were drawn from the first 160 participants of the ongoing ImmuneRACE study and from some 1,300 subjects provided by 6 global collaborators. A de-identified subject ID, COVID-19 status, age in years and sex were almost always included in the sample metadata. HLA class I and class II types, where available, came from metadata supplied by the sample provider rather than from assay-based typing. Beyond this particular receptor, the publication reports: The amount of clinical and demographic metadata varied by source and participant and was provided uncurated.

To note about this clone: It lacks a known antigen. One base away there is no much larger clone; base qualities are not given.

The immunoSEQ Assay, a bias-controlled multiplex PCR, was used to amplify TCRbeta CDR3 regions from genomic DNA. The study's own analysis went as follows. Nucleated cell counts per sample were estimated from amplification of reference gene primers within the assay. To quantify the absolute abundance of each unique TCRbeta CDR3 rearrangement, sequence reads were collapsed and filtered. For each sample, productive Simpson clonality was calculated as the square root of Simpson's diversity index over productive rearrangements. In its TCRdb copy, this immuneACCESS table keeps in-frame sequences only and misses some clones. Where compared with another copy, unresolved V genes explain less than half of these, and the others have no known cause. The V and J calls and clone size are taken from that table; D and trimming were inferred from the DNA. This sample comprises nearly 350,000 clones, under 95% of them detected only once. The ten largest clones add up to roughly 3.3% of the sample.

According to the germline V gene, CDR1 reads MGHDK and CDR2 reads SYGVNS. The CDR3 has 14 amino acids, counting the end cysteine and phenylalanine. Only CDR3 DNA remains: 42 bases, in frame from the first base. Relative to germline, V is missing 7 bases and J is missing 4 bases, with 6 bases of the junction outside any gene match. Samples from volunteer blood donors who had recovered from COVID-19 were contributed by a second Seattle source. Each collaborating institution followed its own protocols to collect whole blood in K2EDTA tubes. For TCRbeta analysis, collaborators shipped samples as frozen whole blood, isolated PBMCs, or DNA extracted from either of those sample types.

The sequence came from a woman aged 18-35 years who had recovered from COVID-19. The rearrangement joined TRBV25-1 to TRBJ2-3, with TRBD1 matching 9 junction bases. Sequenced input: peripheral blood. The nucleotides read TGTGCCAGCACCCCGGGACAGGGTTCAGATACGCAGTATTTT. This gives the protein CASTPGQGSDTQYF.